The 10 T cell receptor beta chains given below trace back to one sample, sequenced in a study of blood T cell repertoires in COVID-19. The method was immunoSEQ multiplex PCR; TCRdb's version includes in-frame clones alone and lacks a portion of them. In the table there are 150,000 to 200,000 clones, approximately 92% of which are singletons. The specimen sequenced was peripheral blood. The source of these receptors is a man aged 25 to 40 with COVID-19, enrolled during active disease.

The V and J genes are TRBV18 and TRBJ2-3; tentative D call: TRBD1 (5 bases). The germline CDR1 and CDR2 sequences are KGHSH and LQKENI. Trimming shortened V by 2 bases and J by 0 bases, and 9 bases separated the two germline ends. The CDR3 has 15 residues. Here the CDR3 reads CASSPAGQSTDTQYF. Here the CDR3 DNA reads TGTGCCAGCTCACCAGCAGGGCAGAGCACAGATACGCAGTATTTT.

This clone has just one count. This chain links TRBV5-1 with TRBJ2-7; 7 bases are shared with TRBD1. Germline CDR1 SGHRS, CDR2 YFSETQ. The CDR3 extends over 15 amino acids. V dropped 4 bases and J dropped 3; count of bases not matched to a gene: 10. CDR3 DNA: TGCGCCAGCAGCGAAGGGACAGTAAGAAACTACGAGCAGTACTTC. Its translation: CASSEGTVRNYEQYF.

This sequence joins TRBV18 and TRBJ1-2; TRBD1 aligns across 7 bases. CDR3 length equals 15 residues. Germline V gene sequence: CDR1 KGHSH, CDR2 LQKENI. V lost 2 bases, J lost 6 bases, and 9 bases stayed unmatched. The CDR3 reads CASSPSVQGMNGYTF. The CDR3 nucleotides are TGTGCCAGCTCACCATCGGTACAGGGGATGAATGGCTACACCTTC.

The gene calls are TRBV7-2 and TRBJ2-5, with 8 bases lining up with TRBD1. The CDR3 covers 15 residues. The junction had 11 bases not matched to a gene; V was cut back by 6 bases and J by 5 bases. Per the germline V gene, CDR1 is SGHTA and CDR2 is FQGNSA. CDR3 loop: CASSGQGPPMETQYF. CDR3 sequence (DNA): TGTGCCAGCAGTGGACAGGGTCCACCTATGGAGACCCAGTACTTC.

This chain uses TRBV19 with TRBJ1-2, with D unclear. Germline V gene data show CDR1 as LNHDA and CDR2 as SQIVND (reference sequence). The CDR3 covers 13 residues. Trimming took 1 base from V and 10 from J, leaving 13 bases between them. The CDR3 loop is CASSIVNRELYTF. CDR3 DNA: TGTGCCAGTAGTATAGTCAACAGAGAACTCTACACCTTC.

The V gene is TRBV5-5, the J gene TRBJ1-2; D perhaps matches TRBD1 (6 bases). The germline V and J ends were trimmed by 0 bases and 1 base, with 10 bases remaining between them. The CDR3 length is 15 residues. The V gene's germline CDR1 is SGHKS and CDR2 YYEKEE (reference sequence). The CDR3 is CASSLGAGVNYGYTF. In DNA, the CDR3 is TGTGCCAGCAGCTTGGGGGCAGGGGTTAACTATGGCTACACCTTC.

The chain has TRBV7-6 and TRBJ2-7; weak D call: TRBD1 (6 bases). Germline V CDR1 and CDR2: SGHVS, FNYEAQ. The CDR3 length is 17 residues. Trimming cost V 2 bases and J 2 bases, with 19 bases left between them. CDR3 amino acids: CASSLLAGGQYPYEQYF. CDR3 bases: TGTGCCAGCAGCTTACTAGCCGGCGGACAGTACCCCTACGAGCAGTACTTC.

V is TRBV9 and J is TRBJ2-3; 9 bases fit TRBD2. Germline CDR1 reads SGDLS; CDR2 reads YYNGEE. V shed 4 bases, J shed 6 bases, and the junction held 18 bases outside the gene matches. This CDR3 has 18 residues. The CDR3 DNA reads TGTGCCAGCAGCCCCCCGGTCGGGACTAGCCTAACCCGGGATACGCAGTATTTT. Translation gives CASSPPVGTSLTRDTQYF.

This chain uses TRBV6-5 with TRBJ2-7; 12 positions match TRBD2. Losses at the gene ends were 6 bases for V and 0 bases for J; bases not matched to a gene: 0. The CDR3 runs to 14 residues. Germline loops: CDR1 MNHEY, CDR2 SVGAGI. The CDR3 loop is CASRLAGGSYEQYF. DNA of the CDR3: TGTGCCAGCAGACTAGCGGGAGGCTCCTACGAGCAGTACTTC.

V and J are TRBV28 and TRBJ1-5; D might be TRBD1 (5 bases). V was shortened by 6 bases and J by 5 bases, with 17 bases between the two germline ends. Germline V gene sequence: CDR1 MDHEN, CDR2 SYDVKM. There are 15 residues in the CDR3. In nucleotides, the CDR3 is TGTGCCAGCAGGCATGGGGCGGCTTTTTATCAGCCCCAGCATTTT. Translation gives CASRHGAAFYQPQHF.